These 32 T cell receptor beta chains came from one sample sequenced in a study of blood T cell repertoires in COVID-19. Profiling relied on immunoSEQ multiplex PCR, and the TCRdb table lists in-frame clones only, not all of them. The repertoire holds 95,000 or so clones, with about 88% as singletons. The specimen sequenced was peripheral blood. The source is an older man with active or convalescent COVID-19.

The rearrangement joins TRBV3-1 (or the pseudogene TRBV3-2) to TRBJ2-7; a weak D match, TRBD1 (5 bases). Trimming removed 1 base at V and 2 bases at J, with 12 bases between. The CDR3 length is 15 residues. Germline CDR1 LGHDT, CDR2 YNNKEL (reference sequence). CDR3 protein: CASSQGPTDTYEQYF. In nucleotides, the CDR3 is TGTGCCAGCAGCCAAGGGCCGACAGATACCTACGAGCAGTACTTC.

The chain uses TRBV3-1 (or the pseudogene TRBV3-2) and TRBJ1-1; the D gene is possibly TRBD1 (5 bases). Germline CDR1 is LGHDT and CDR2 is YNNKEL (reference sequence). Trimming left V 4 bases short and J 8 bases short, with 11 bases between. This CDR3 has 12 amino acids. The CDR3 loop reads CASSRAGVEAFF. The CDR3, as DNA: TGTGCCAGCAGCCGTGCGGGGGTCGAAGCTTTCTTT.

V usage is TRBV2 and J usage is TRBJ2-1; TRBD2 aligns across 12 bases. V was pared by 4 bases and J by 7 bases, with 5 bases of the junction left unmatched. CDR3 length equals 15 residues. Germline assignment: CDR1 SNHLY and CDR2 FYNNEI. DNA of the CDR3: TGTGCCAGCAGTGGGGGACTAGCGGGTCGGAATGAGCAGTTCTTC. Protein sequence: CASSGGLAGRNEQFF.

CDR3 residues: CASSIGPLNEQFF. DNA of the CDR3: TGTGCCAGTAGTATAGGTCCGTTGAATGAGCAGTTCTTC. The chain links TRBV19 to TRBJ2-1; D gene ambiguous. CDR1 is LNHDA, CDR2 SQIVND, per germline (reference sequence). Deletions cut 1 base from V and 7 bases from J, with 8 bases between. CDR3 length equals 13 residues.

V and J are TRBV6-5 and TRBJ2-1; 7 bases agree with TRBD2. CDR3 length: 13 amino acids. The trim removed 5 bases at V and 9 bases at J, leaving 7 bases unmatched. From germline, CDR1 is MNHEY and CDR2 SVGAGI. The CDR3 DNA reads TGTGCCAGCAGTAGGACTAGTTCCGGTGAGCAGTTCTTC. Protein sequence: CASSRTSSGEQFF.

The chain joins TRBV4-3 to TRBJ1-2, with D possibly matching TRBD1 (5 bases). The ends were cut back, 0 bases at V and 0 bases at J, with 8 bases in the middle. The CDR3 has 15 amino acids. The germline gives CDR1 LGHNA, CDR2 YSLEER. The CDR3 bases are TGCGCCAGCAGCCAAGAGACAGAAACTAACTATGGCTACACCTTC. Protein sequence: CASSQETETNYGYTF.

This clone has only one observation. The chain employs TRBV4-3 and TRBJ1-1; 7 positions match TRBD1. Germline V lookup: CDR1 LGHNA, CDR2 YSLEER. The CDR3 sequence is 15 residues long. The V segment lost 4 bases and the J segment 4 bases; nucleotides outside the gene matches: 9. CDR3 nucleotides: TGCGCCAGCAGCCTCGCCCCGAGGGGGCTCACTGAAGCTTTCTTT. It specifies CASSLAPRGLTEAFF.

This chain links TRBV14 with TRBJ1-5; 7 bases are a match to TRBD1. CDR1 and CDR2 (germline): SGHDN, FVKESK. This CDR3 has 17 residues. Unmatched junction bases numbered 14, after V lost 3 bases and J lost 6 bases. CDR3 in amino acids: CASSHKGGHGRAQPQHF. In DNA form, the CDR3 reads TGTGCCAGCAGCCATAAAGGGGGCCATGGCAGGGCTCAGCCCCAGCATTTT.

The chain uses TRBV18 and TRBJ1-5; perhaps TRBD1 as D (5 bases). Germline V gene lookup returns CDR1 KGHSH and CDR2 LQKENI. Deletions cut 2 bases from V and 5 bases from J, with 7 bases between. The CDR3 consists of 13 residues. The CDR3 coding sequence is TGTGCCAGCTCACCATCCAGGGATCAGCCCCAGCATTTT. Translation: CASSPSRDQPQHF.

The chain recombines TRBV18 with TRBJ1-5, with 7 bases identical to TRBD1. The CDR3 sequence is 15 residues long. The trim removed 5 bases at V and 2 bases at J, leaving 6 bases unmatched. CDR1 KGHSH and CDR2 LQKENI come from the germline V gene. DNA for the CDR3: TGTGCCAGCTCATTAACAGGGGAGGGCAATCAGCCCCAGCATTTT. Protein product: CASSLTGEGNQPQHF.

The CDR3 protein is CASSQVRNSPNEKLFF. The DNA for the CDR3 is TGTGCCAGCAGCCAAGTTCGGAACAGCCCTAATGAAAAACTGTTTTTT. The chain employs TRBV14 and TRBJ1-4; no clear D gene. V gave up 1 base and J gave up 3 bases, with 12 bases separating them. The CDR3 is made up of 16 amino acids. Germline CDR1 SGHDN, CDR2 FVKESK.

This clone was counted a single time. The CDR3 coding sequence is TGTGCCAGCACCGAAATTGGACTAGCGGGAAACAATGAGCAGTTCTTC. It is translated as CASTEIGLAGNNEQFF. The chain recombines TRBV2 with TRBJ2-1; 12 bases fit TRBD2. CDR3 length: 16 residues. After removal of 7 bases from V and 5 bases from J, the junction contained 9 bases not matched to a gene. CDR1 SNHLY and CDR2 FYNNEI come from the germline V gene.

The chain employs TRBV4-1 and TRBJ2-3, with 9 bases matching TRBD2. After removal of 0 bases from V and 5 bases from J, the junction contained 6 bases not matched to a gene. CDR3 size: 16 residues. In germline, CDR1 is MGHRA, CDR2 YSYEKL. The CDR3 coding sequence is TGCGCCAGCAGCCAAGAGCGCCTAGCGGGGAAAGATACGCAGTATTTT. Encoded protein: CASSQERLAGKDTQYF.

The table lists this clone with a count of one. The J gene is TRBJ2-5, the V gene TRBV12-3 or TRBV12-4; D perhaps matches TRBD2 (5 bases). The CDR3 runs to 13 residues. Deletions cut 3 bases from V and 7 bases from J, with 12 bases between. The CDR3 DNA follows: TGTGCCAGCAGTTTCGGGGAGTACCCGACCCAGTACTTC. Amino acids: CASSFGEYPTQYF.

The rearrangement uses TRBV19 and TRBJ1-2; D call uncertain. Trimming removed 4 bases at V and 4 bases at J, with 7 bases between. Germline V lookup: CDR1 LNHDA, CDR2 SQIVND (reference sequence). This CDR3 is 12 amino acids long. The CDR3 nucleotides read TGTGCCAGTAGTACCCGGAGCTATGGCTACACCTTC. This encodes CASSTRSYGYTF.

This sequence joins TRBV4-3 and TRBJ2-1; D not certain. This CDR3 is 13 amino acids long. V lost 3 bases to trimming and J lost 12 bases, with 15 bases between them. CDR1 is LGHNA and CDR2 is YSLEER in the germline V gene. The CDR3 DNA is TGCGCCAGCAGCCAGGCGGTTAGCCTAGGGCAGTTCTTC. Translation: CASSQAVSLGQFF.

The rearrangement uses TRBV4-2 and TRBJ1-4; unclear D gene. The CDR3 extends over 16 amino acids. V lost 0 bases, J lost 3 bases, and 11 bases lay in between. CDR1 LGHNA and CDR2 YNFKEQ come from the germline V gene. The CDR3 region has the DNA TGTGCCAGCAGCCAAGACAGCAGGAGGGCTAATGAAAAACTGTTTTTT. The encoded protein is CASSQDSRRANEKLFF.

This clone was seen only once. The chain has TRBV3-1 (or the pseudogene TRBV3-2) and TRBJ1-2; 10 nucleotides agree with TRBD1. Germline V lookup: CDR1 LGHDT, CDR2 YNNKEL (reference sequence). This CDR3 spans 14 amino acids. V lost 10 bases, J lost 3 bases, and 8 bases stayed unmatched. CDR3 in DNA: TGTGCCACTTGGGGACAGGGGTTCGACTATGGCTACACCTTC. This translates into CATWGQGFDYGYTF.

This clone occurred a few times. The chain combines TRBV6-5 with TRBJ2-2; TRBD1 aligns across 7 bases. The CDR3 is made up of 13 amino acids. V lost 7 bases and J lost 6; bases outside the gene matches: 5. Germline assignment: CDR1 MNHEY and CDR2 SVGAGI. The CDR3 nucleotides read TGTGCCAGCAAAATGGACAGGCCCGGGGAGCTGTTTTTT. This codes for CASKMDRPGELFF.

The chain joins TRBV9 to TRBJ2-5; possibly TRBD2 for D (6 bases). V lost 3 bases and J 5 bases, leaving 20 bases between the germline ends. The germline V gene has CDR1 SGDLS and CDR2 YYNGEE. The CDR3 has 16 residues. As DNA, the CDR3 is TGTGCCAGCAGCGGTAGGTCGGGCGGGGCGGTGGAGACCCAGTACTTC. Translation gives CASSGRSGGAVETQYF. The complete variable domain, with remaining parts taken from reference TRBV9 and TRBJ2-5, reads DSGVTQTPKHLITATGQRVTLRCSPRSGDLSVYWYQQSLDQGLQFLIQYYNGEERAKGNILERFSAQQFPDLHSELNLSSLELGDSALYFCASSGRSGGAVETQYFGPGTRLLVL.

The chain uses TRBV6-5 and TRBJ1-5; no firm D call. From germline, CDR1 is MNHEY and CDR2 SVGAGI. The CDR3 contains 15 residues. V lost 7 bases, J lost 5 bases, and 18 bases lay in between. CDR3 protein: CASKPSTTSHQPQHF. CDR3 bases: TGTGCCAGCAAACCTTCAACAACGTCCCATCAGCCCCAGCATTTT.

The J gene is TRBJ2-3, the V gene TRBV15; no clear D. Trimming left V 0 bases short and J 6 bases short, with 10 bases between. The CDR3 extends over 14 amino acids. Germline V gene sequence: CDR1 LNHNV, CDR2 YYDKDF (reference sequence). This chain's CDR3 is CATSRDTGLDTQYF. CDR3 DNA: TGTGCCACCAGCAGAGATACGGGTTTGGATACGCAGTATTTT.

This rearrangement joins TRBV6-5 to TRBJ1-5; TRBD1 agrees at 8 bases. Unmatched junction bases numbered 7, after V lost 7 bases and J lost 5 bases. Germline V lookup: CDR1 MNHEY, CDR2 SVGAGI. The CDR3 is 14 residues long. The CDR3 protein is CASTGTGTYQPQHF. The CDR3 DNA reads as TGTGCCAGCACCGGGACAGGAACTTATCAGCCCCAGCATTTT.

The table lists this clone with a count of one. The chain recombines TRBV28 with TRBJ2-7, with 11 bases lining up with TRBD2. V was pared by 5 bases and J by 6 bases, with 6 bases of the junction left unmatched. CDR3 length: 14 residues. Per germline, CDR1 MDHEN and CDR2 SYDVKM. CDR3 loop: CASSPLAGASEQYF. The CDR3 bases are TGTGCCAGCAGTCCACTAGCGGGAGCGTCCGAGCAGTACTTC.

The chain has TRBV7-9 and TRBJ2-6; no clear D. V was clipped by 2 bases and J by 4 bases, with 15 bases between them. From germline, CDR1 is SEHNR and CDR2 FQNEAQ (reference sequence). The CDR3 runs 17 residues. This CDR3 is CASSLSTSRPGANVLTF. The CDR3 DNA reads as TGTGCCAGCAGCTTAAGTACTTCCAGGCCCGGGGCCAACGTCCTGACTTTC.

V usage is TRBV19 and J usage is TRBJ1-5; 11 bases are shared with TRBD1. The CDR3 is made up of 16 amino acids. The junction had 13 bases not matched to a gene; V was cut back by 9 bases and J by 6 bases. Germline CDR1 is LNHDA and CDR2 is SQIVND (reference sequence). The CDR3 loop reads CASTRTGGFGGQPQHF. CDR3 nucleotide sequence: TGTGCCAGCACCCGGACAGGGGGCTTCGGGGGTCAGCCCCAGCATTTT. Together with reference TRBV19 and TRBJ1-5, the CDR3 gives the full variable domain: DGGITQSPKYLFRKEGQNVTLSCEQNLNHDAMYWYRQDPGQGLRLIYYSQIVNDFQKGDIAEGYSVSREKKESFPLTVTSAQKNPTAFYLCASTRTGGFGGQPQHFGDGTRLSIL.

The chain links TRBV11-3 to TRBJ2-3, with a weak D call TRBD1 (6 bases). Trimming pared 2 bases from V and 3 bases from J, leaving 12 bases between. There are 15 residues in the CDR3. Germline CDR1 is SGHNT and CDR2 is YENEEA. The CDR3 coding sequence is TGTGCCAGCAGCTTACGGCAGGGGTTGACAGATACGCAGTATTTT. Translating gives CASSLRQGLTDTQYF.

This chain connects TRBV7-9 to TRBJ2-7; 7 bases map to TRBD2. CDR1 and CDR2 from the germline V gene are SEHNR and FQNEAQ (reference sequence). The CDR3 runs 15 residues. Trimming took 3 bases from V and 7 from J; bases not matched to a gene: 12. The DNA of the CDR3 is TGTGCCAGCAGCTTCCAGGGACTACCTCAGGAGGAGCAGTACTTC. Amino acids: CASSFQGLPQEEQYF.

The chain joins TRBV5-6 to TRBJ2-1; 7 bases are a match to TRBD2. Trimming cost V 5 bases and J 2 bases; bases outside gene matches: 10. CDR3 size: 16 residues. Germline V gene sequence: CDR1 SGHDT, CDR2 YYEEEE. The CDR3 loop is CASSPPTGTTYNEQFF. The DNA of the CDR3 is TGTGCCAGCAGTCCCCCCACCGGGACTACCTACAATGAGCAGTTCTTC.

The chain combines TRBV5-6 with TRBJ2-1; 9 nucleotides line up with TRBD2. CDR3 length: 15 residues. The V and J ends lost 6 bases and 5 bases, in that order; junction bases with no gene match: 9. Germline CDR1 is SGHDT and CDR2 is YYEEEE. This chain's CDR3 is CASTNSGSGNNEQFF. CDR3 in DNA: TGTGCCAGCACCAATAGCGGGAGCGGCAACAATGAGCAGTTCTTC.

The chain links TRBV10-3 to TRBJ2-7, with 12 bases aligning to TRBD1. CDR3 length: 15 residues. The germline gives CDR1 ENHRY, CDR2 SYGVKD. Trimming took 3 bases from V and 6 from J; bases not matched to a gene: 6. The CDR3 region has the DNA TGTGCCATCAGTGAAACGGGACAGGGGGCTAGCGAGCAGTACTTC. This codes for CAISETGQGASEQYF.

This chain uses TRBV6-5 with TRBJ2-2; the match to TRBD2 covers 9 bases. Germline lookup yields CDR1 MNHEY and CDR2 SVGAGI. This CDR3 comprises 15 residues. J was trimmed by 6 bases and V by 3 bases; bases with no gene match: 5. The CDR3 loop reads CASSYNAGGPGELFF. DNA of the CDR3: TGTGCCAGCAGTTATAACGCGGGAGGGCCCGGGGAGCTGTTTTTT.